The T cell receptor (beta chain) described here comes from a study of T cells in Graves' hyperthyroidism and ophthalmopathy. The germline gives CDR1 MNHEY, CDR2 SMNVEV (reference sequence). Trimming removed 2 bases at V and 2 bases at J, with 19 bases between. CDR3 size: 17 residues. The study excluded patients with uncontrolled infection, other autoimmune disease, pregnancy or lactation. Regions amplified from RNA transcripts were the TCR beta CDR3 regions. The TCR CDR3 was amplified in a first-round RT-PCR using the HTBI primer set. TCRdb reprocessed the multiplex PCR reads with MiXCR, giving one entry per CDR3 protein. The sample consists of about 160,000 distinct CDR3 sequences, roughly 10% of them appearing once.

Sequencing used blood. This TCR derives from a woman aged 18-29 years with Graves' hyperthyroidism that later progressed to Graves' ophthalmopathy. The chain links TRBV27 to TRBJ2-7; a possible D gene is TRBD2 (5 bases). As DNA, the CDR3 is TGTGCCAGCAGTTTAGGGGTCCCGACTAAAGGGCCCTACGAGCAGTACTTC. Amino acid sequence: CASSLGVPTKGPYEQYF.